Listed below are T cell receptor beta chains from one sample, sequenced in a study of blood T cell repertoires in COVID-19. Clones were read by immunoSEQ multiplex PCR, and TCRdb kept only the in-frame ones, dropping some. The table shows about 34,000 clones, with less than 85% occurring only once. Sequencing input: peripheral blood. These TCRs come from a woman aged 70 to 79 with acute or convalescent COVID-19. Both conserved end residues are part of each CDR3. The D gene is left open where the match is weak. A row's size may be missing; if present it is once, few, many or a size class.

D gene	V gene	J gene	clone size	CDR3 length	CDR3 protein	CDR3 DNA
TRBD1	TRBV23-1	TRBJ1-2	-	14	CASSPKGTGYGYTF	TGCGCCAGCAGCCCCAAAGGGACAGGGTATGGCTACACCTTC
TRBD2	TRBV11-2	TRBJ2-1	once	15	CASSLPGLAGAGQFF	TGTGCCAGCAGCTTGCCGGGACTAGCGGGAGCAGGGCAGTTCTTC
TRBD1	TRBV18	TRBJ2-1	-	16	CASSPPVPGQRNEQFF	TGTGCCAGCTCACCACCGGTACCGGGACAGCGAAATGAGCAGTTCTTC
-	TRBV24-1	TRBJ1-4	once	13	CATGGGPNEKLFF	TGTGCCACCGGCGGGGGTCCTAATGAAAAACTGTTTTTT
TRBD2	TRBV19	TRBJ2-1	-	13	CASSSGTTVEQFF	TGTGCCAGTAGTTCCGGGACTACTGTGGAGCAGTTCTTC
-	TRBV28	TRBJ2-7	few	15	CASTQPGSSSYEQYF	TGTGCCAGCACACAACCGGGTTCCAGCTCCTACGAGCAGTACTTC
-	TRBV18	TRBJ1-5	-	13	CASSPNTNQPQHF	TGTGCCAGCTCACCGAACACGAATCAGCCCCAGCATTTT
-	TRBV6-5	TRBJ1-3	once	15	CASSYGATSGNTIYF	TGTGCCAGCAGTTACGGGGCAACCTCTGGAAACACCATATATTTT
-	TRBV28	TRBJ1-5	-	14	CASSWRPGGQPQHF	TGTGCCAGCAGTTGGCGGCCGGGGGGGCAGCCCCAGCATTTT
-	TRBV6-1	TRBJ1-2	-	13	CASSDRTLGGYTF	TGTGCCAGCAGTGATCGGACATTGGGTGGCTACACCTTC
-	TRBV6-1	TRBJ2-6	-	16	CASSENGVSGANVLTF	TGTGCCAGCAGTGAAAACGGGGTCTCTGGGGCCAACGTCCTGACTTTC
TRBD1	TRBV7-8	TRBJ2-7	-	14	CASSLARQGYEQYF	TGTGCCAGCAGCTTAGCACGACAGGGTTACGAGCAGTACTTC
-	TRBV2	TRBJ1-6	-	15	CASSEGRAVNSPLHF	TGTGCCAGCAGTGAGGGGAGAGCGGTTAATTCACCCCTCCACTTT
TRBD2	TRBV6-5	TRBJ2-1	once	15	CASRLAGGPQNEQFF	TGTGCCAGCAGGTTAGCGGGAGGGCCACAAAATGAGCAGTTCTTC
-	TRBV24-1	TRBJ2-6	once	14	CATSDSPGANVLTF	TGTGCCACCAGTGACTCCCCTGGGGCCAACGTCCTGACTTTC
-	TRBV19	TRBJ1-1	-	10	CASRNTEAFF	TGTGCCAGCAGGAACACTGAAGCTTTCTTT
-	TRBV5-1	TRBJ2-7	-	12	CASSLWQGEQYF	TGCGCCAGCAGCTTGTGGCAGGGCGAGCAGTACTTC
-	TRBV6-5	TRBJ2-7	few	14	CASSYRPGSYEQYF	TGTGCCAGCAGTTATCGACCGGGGTCCTACGAGCAGTACTTC
-	TRBV28	TRBJ1-5	few	16	CASSLMALGGNQPQHF	TGTGCCAGCAGTTTAATGGCCCTAGGGGGCAATCAGCCCCAGCATTTT
-	TRBV11-2	TRBJ1-2	-	16	CASSLAPQGLGYGYTF	TGTGCCAGCAGCTTAGCCCCCCAGGGGTTGGGTTATGGCTACACCTTC
-	TRBV24-1	TRBJ1-2	few	12	CATSDPGFGYTF	TGTGCCACCAGTGATCCCGGGTTTGGCTACACCTTC
TRBD1	TRBV11-2	TRBJ2-7	-	16	CASSPSGQGRSYEQYF	TGTGCCAGCAGCCCCTCAGGACAGGGTCGCTCCTACGAGCAGTACTTC
TRBD1	TRBV5-1	TRBJ1-1	-	18	CASSLAGGRQGRVAEAFF	TGCGCCAGCAGCTTGGCAGGGGGGAGACAGGGGCGCGTGGCTGAAGCTTTCTTT
-	TRBV7-2	TRBJ1-1	once	13	CASSSLRGSEAFF	TGTGCCAGCAGCTCTCTCCGGGGATCTGAAGCTTTCTTT
-	TRBV7-2	TRBJ2-1	-	15	CASSLLADSYNEQFF	TGTGCCAGCAGCCTATTAGCGGATTCCTACAATGAGCAGTTCTTC
-	TRBV5-4	TRBJ2-3	-	15	CASSSPGHLKDTQYF	TGTGCCAGCAGCTCCCCGGGACATCTGAAGGATACGCAGTATTTT
TRBD1	TRBV4-1	TRBJ1-2	few	17	CASSHRTGPDESYGYTF	TGCGCCAGCAGCCACCGGACAGGCCCAGACGAGAGCTATGGCTACACCTTC
-	TRBV10-2	TRBJ1-5	-	14	CASTIGLLNQPQHF	TGCGCCAGCACTATTGGGCTACTCAATCAGCCCCAGCATTTT
-	TRBV21-1	TRBJ2-5	-	16	CASSKARGKNQETQYF	TGTGCCAGCAGCAAAGCCCGGGGTAAAAACCAAGAGACCCAGTACTTC
TRBD2	TRBV5-1	TRBJ2-7	-	15	CASSSVLAGGGEQYF	TGCGCCAGCAGCTCAGTACTAGCGGGAGGAGGCGAGCAGTACTTC
TRBD1	TRBV19	TRBJ2-1	-	16	CASSIYGQGDYNEQFF	TGTGCCAGTAGTATTTACGGACAGGGAGACTACAATGAGCAGTTCTTC
-	TRBV7-9	TRBJ1-6	-	12	CASSLAGGPIHF	TGTGCCAGCAGCTTAGCCGGGGGTCCCATCCACTTT
-	TRBV3-1/TRBV3-2	TRBJ2-1	-	17	CASSPSPNFGEPNEQFF	TGTGCCAGCAGCCCGAGTCCCAACTTCGGTGAGCCAAATGAGCAGTTCTTC
TRBD1	TRBV5-1	TRBJ1-4	once	15	CASSFTTGTNEKLFF	TGCGCCAGCAGCTTTACGACAGGGACTAATGAAAAACTGTTTTTT
-	TRBV14	TRBJ1-2	-	15	CASSQDRGINYGYTF	TGTGCCAGCAGCCAAGACCGGGGAATCAACTATGGCTACACCTTC
TRBD2	TRBV10-3	TRBJ2-2	few	19	CAISDPSGSSILYTGELFF	TGTGCCATCAGTGACCCGAGCGGGAGCTCGATCTTGTACACCGGGGAGCTGTTTTTT
TRBD1	TRBV5-5	TRBJ1-5	-	14	CASSTGDSNQPQHF	TGTGCCAGTTCGACAGGGGATAGCAATCAGCCCCAGCATTTT
-	TRBV6-6	TRBJ2-7	-	13	CASSSDWAYEQYF	TGTGCCAGCAGTTCGGACTGGGCCTACGAGCAGTACTTC
-	TRBV2	TRBJ1-2	-	13	CASRGGGLGGYTF	TGTGCCAGCAGGGGTGGGGGCCTCGGTGGCTACACCTTC
-	TRBV27	TRBJ2-2	-	15	CASSPADSTLGELFF	TGTGCCAGCAGTCCAGCCGACAGCACTCTGGGGGAGCTGTTTTTT
-	TRBV7-9	TRBJ2-3	-	13	CASSLQGADTQYF	TGTGCCAGCAGCTTGCAGGGTGCAGATACGCAGTATTTT
TRBD2	TRBV5-1	TRBJ2-1	-	15	CASSLAGGPVNEQFF	TGCGCCAGCAGCTTAGCGGGGGGGCCGGTCAATGAGCAGTTCTTC
-	TRBV3-1/TRBV3-2	TRBJ2-1	-	13	CASSQGNRNEQFF	TGTGCCAGCAGCCAAGGGAACAGGAATGAGCAGTTCTTC
TRBD2	TRBV6-1	TRBJ2-2	-	17	CASSALAGGQVTGELFF	TGTGCCAGCAGTGCACTAGCGGGAGGGCAGGTCACCGGGGAGCTGTTTTTT
-	TRBV12-5	TRBJ2-2	-	14	CASGPDWNTGELFF	TGTGCTAGTGGCCCGGACTGGAACACCGGGGAGCTGTTTTTT
TRBD2	TRBV10-1	TRBJ2-1	few	16	CASSEMVSGSYNEQFF	TGCGCCAGCAGTGAAATGGTGAGCGGGAGTTACAATGAGCAGTTCTTC
TRBD2	TRBV27	TRBJ2-5	-	16	CASRRLAGAPGETQYF	TGTGCCAGCAGGCGACTAGCGGGGGCCCCCGGGGAGACCCAGTACTTC
TRBD2	TRBV27	TRBJ2-2	-	20	CASSLLGLAGVKRDTGELFF	TGTGCCAGCAGTTTATTGGGACTAGCGGGGGTTAAGCGGGACACCGGGGAGCTGTTTTTT
TRBD1	TRBV27	TRBJ1-1	-	14	CASILRQGLTEAFF	TGTGCCAGCATTCTCAGACAGGGACTCACTGAAGCTTTCTTT
-	TRBV15	TRBJ1-1	once	13	CATSSQSRTEAFF	TGTGCCACCAGCTCTCAGTCGAGGACTGAAGCTTTCTTT
-	TRBV12-2	TRBJ2-1	-	17	CASRLAGGTSPIRGQFF	TGTGCAAGTCGCTTAGCTGGTGGGACTAGCCCAATTCGAGGGCAGTTCTTC
TRBD2	TRBV3-1/TRBV3-2	TRBJ2-5	-	15	CASSQGTSGVETQYF	TGTGCCAGCAGCCAAGGAACTAGCGGGGTAGAGACCCAGTACTTC
-	TRBV21-1	TRBJ1-2	-	14	CASSPWDRCYGYTF	TGTGCCAGCAGTCCTTGGGACAGATGCTATGGCTACACCTTC
-	TRBV7-8	TRBJ2-2	-	15	CASSRGGTATGELFF	TGTGCCAGCAGCCGAGGAGGGACAGCCACCGGGGAGCTGTTTTTT